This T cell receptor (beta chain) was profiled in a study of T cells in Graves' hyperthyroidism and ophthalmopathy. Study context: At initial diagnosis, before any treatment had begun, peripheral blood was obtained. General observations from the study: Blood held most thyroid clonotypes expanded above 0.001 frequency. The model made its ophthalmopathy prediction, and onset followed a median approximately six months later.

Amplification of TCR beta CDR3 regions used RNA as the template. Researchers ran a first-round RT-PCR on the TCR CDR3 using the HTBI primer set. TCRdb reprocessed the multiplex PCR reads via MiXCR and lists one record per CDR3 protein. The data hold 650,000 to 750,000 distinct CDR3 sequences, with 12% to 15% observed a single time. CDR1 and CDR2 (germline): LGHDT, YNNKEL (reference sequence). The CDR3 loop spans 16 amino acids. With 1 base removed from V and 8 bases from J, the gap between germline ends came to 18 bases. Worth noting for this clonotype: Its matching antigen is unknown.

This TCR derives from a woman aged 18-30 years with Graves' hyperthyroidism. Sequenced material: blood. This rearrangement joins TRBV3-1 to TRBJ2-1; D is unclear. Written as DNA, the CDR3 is TGTGCCAGCAGCCAAGGGGTCGAGATGTGGTGGCATGAGCAGTTCTTC. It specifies CASSQGVEMWWHEQFF.